The rows below give T cell receptor beta chains drawn from one sample of a study of cytomegalovirus exposure and HLA in healthy donors. The table came from immunoSEQ multiplex PCR; TCRdb's copy has only in-frame clones and leaves some out. The sample has some 150,000 clones, approximately 89% seen once; the top ten hold roughly 2.6%. Sequencing used PBMCs. The receptors come from a man between 18 and 29 years old in good health and CMV-seropositive. Both conserved end residues are part of each CDR3. Each record gives: J gene, V gene, clone size, D gene, CDR3 DNA, CDR3 protein. A D gene is named only where the DNA matches it firmly. Rows give clone size only sometimes, using once, few, many, or a class for an expanded clone.

j_gene: TRBJ1-1; v_gene: TRBV19; abundance: .; d_gene: .; CDR3nt: TGTGCCAGCATTCTTGCGGGGGGCTCGAACACTGAAGCTTTCTTT; CDR3aa: CASILAGGSNTEAFF
j_gene: TRBJ2-1; v_gene: TRBV5-1; abundance: .; d_gene: .; CDR3nt: TGCGCCAGCAGCACCTTCTCGACAGCCAGCTCCTACAATGAGCAGTTCTTC; CDR3aa: CASSTFSTASSYNEQFF
j_gene: TRBJ2-1; v_gene: TRBV27; abundance: .; d_gene: TRBD2; CDR3nt: TGTGCCAGCAGTTCCCCGGGACTAGCGGGAGGCTACAATGAGCAGTTCTTC; CDR3aa: CASSSPGLAGGYNEQFF
j_gene: TRBJ2-3; v_gene: TRBV4-1; abundance: once; d_gene: TRBD2; CDR3nt: TGCGCCAGCAGCCAAGGACTAGCGGGAGGGATGGGGGTCACAGATACGCAGTATTTT; CDR3aa: CASSQGLAGGMGVTDTQYF
j_gene: TRBJ2-7; v_gene: TRBV27; abundance: .; d_gene: TRBD2; CDR3nt: TGTGCCAGCAGTTACCGCGGGAGGGCCGGCGAGCAGTACTTC; CDR3aa: CASSYRGRAGEQYF
j_gene: TRBJ2-7; v_gene: TRBV28; abundance: .; d_gene: TRBD2; CDR3nt: TGTGCCAGCAGCACCCGACTAGCGGGTAACTACGAGCAGTACTTC; CDR3aa: CASSTRLAGNYEQYF
j_gene: TRBJ2-6; v_gene: TRBV2; abundance: .; d_gene: TRBD1; CDR3nt: TGTGCCAGCAGTGGCGGGTGGACAGGGTACTACTCTGGGGCCAACGTCCTGACTTTC; CDR3aa: CASSGGWTGYYSGANVLTF
j_gene: TRBJ2-7; v_gene: TRBV5-5; abundance: .; d_gene: TRBD1; CDR3nt: TGTGCCAGCAGCGCTGGGACAGGAGGCGCCAGAACACATTACGAGCAGTACTTC; CDR3aa: CASSAGTGGARTHYEQYF
j_gene: TRBJ2-7; v_gene: TRBV6-6; abundance: .; d_gene: .; CDR3nt: TGTGCCAGCAGGCGGTACTACGAGCAGTACTTC; CDR3aa: CASRRYYEQYF
j_gene: TRBJ2-3; v_gene: TRBV2; abundance: .; d_gene: TRBD2; CDR3nt: TGTGCCAGCGACCGCCTAGCGGGAGTAGGGACGCAGTATTTT; CDR3aa: CASDRLAGVGTQYF
j_gene: TRBJ2-7; v_gene: TRBV27; abundance: few; d_gene: TRBD2; CDR3nt: TGTGCCAGCAGTGAAAGGACTAGCCGGCGCGAGCAGTACTTC; CDR3aa: CASSERTSRREQYF
j_gene: TRBJ2-1; v_gene: TRBV29-1; abundance: .; d_gene: TRBD2; CDR3nt: TGCAGCGTTGCGACTAGCAACTACAATGAGCAGTTCTTC; CDR3aa: CSVATSNYNEQFF
j_gene: TRBJ1-2; v_gene: TRBV18; abundance: .; d_gene: TRBD1; CDR3nt: TGTGCCAGCTCACCATTTCCGGGACAGGACTATGGCTACACCTTC; CDR3aa: CASSPFPGQDYGYTF
j_gene: TRBJ2-3; v_gene: TRBV5-1; abundance: .; d_gene: .; CDR3nt: TGCGCCAGCAGCGGGGGACTGACAGATACGCAGTATTTT; CDR3aa: CASSGGLTDTQYF
j_gene: TRBJ2-7; v_gene: TRBV4-3; abundance: .; d_gene: TRBD1; CDR3nt: TGCGCCAGCAGCCGCGTCAGGGGGTGGGAGCAGTACTTC; CDR3aa: CASSRVRGWEQYF
j_gene: TRBJ2-7; v_gene: TRBV20-1; abundance: .; d_gene: .; CDR3nt: TGCAGTGCTAGCGGGTACGAGCAGTACTTC; CDR3aa: CSASGYEQYF
j_gene: TRBJ1-3; v_gene: TRBV2; abundance: once; d_gene: TRBD1; CDR3nt: TGTGCCAGCGGGACAGGGGGAAACACCATATATTTT; CDR3aa: CASGTGGNTIYF
j_gene: TRBJ1-1; v_gene: TRBV5-1; abundance: .; d_gene: .; CDR3nt: TGCGCCAGCAGCTTCCGTGGCACGAACACTGAAGCTTTCTTT; CDR3aa: CASSFRGTNTEAFF
j_gene: TRBJ2-1; v_gene: TRBV6-4; abundance: many; d_gene: TRBD2; CDR3nt: TGTGCCAGCAGTGGGACTAGCGGGGGGTACAATGAGCAGTTCTTC; CDR3aa: CASSGTSGGYNEQFF
j_gene: TRBJ2-2; v_gene: TRBV11-3; abundance: .; d_gene: .; CDR3nt: TGTGCCAGCAGCCTCCGGGGGGCCCCGAACACCGGGGAGCTGTTTTTT; CDR3aa: CASSLRGAPNTGELFF